Each of the 28 T cell receptor beta chains below was sequenced from the same sample in a study of beta chain features in type 1 diabetes. The study reverse transcribed the entire isolated RNA, so it sequenced expressed TCRB transcripts. Measured with immunoSEQ multiplex PCR; TCRdb has only the in-frame clones, and not every one. The sample yields about 220,000 clones, around 9.9% seen once. The sample comprised central memory CD4+ T cells from blood. All receptors come from a man between 18 and 29 years old in good health.

The chain's CDR3 is CASSLWGRDAKYGYTF. DNA for the CDR3: TGTGCCAGCAGTTTATGGGGCCGGGACGCCAAGTATGGCTACACCTTC. The chain links TRBV28 to TRBJ1-2; TRBD1 is a possible D gene (5 bases). Trimming cost V 0 bases and J 5 bases, with 16 bases left between them. Germline assignment: CDR1 MDHEN and CDR2 SYDVKM. CDR3 length equals 16 residues.

The V call is TRBV6-5, the J call TRBJ2-7; the D is unclear. Trimming pared 8 bases from V and 5 bases from J, leaving 7 bases between. The CDR3 totals 10 residues. Germline V gives CDR1 MNHEY, CDR2 SVGAGI. The CDR3 nucleotides read TGTGCCAGCGGTAGGGACGAGCAGTACTTC. Its translation is CASGRDEQYF.

In this sample, this clone is medium-sized. The J gene is TRBJ2-7, the V gene TRBV5-4; 7 positions agree with TRBD1. CDR3 size: 14 residues. Germline V CDR1 and CDR2: SGHNT, YYREEE (reference sequence). V was pared by 1 base and J by 5 bases, with 6 bases of the junction left unmatched. This chain's CDR3 is CASSLRQGIHEQYF. The CDR3 nucleotides read TGTGCCAGCAGCTTGAGACAGGGTATCCACGAGCAGTACTTC.

This chain joins TRBV30 and TRBJ2-2, with D hard to call. This CDR3 has 12 residues. V shed 2 bases and J shed 5 bases, with 6 bases lying between them. CDR1 and CDR2 from the germline V gene are GTSNPN and SVGIG (reference sequence). The CDR3 is CAWSIRTGELFF. CDR3 DNA: TGTGCCTGGAGTATTAGAACCGGGGAGCTGTTTTTT. Filled out from reference TRBV30 and TRBJ2-2, the complete variable domain reads SQTIHQWPATLVQPVGSPLSLECTVEGTSNPNLYWYRQAAGRGLQLLFYSVGIGQISSEVPQNLSASRPQDRQFILSSKKLLLSDSGFYLCAWSIRTGELFFGEGSRLTVL.

This clone was counted many times. The chain couples TRBV27 to TRBJ2-1; D uncertain. The germline V gene has CDR1 MNHEY and CDR2 SMNVEV (reference sequence). V was cut by 2 bases and J by 5 bases, with 16 bases left in between. The CDR3 loop spans 16 amino acids. CDR3 DNA sequence: TGTGCCAGCAGTTTAGGGTGGGCCAGGCCCAACAATGAGCAGTTCTTC. This codes for CASSLGWARPNNEQFF.

This clone was counted many times. The rearrangement links TRBV18 to TRBJ1-1, with D uncertain. CDR1 KGHSH and CDR2 LQKENI come from the germline V gene. Trimming left V 2 bases short and J 6 bases short, with 10 bases between. The CDR3 covers 13 residues. This CDR3 reads CASSPGLAAEAFF. The CDR3 DNA reads TGTGCCAGCTCACCAGGATTGGCCGCTGAAGCTTTCTTT.

The chain uses TRBV10-3 and TRBJ2-2, with 8 bases fitting TRBD2. The junction had 4 bases not matched to a gene; V was cut back by 6 bases and J by 1 base. CDR3 length: 15 amino acids. Per the germline V gene, CDR1 is ENHRY and CDR2 is SYGVKD. CDR3 nucleotides: TGTGCCATCAGCTTACTAGCGGAGAACACCGGGGAGCTGTTTTTT. As protein: CAISLLAENTGELFF.

The DNA of the CDR3 is TGTGCCAGCAGACCATGGATAGGACAGGGGTCCCAAGAGACCCAGTACTTC. Residues: CASRPWIGQGSQETQYF. This chain joins TRBV28 and TRBJ2-5, with TRBD1 identical over 9 bases. CDR3 length equals 17 residues. Looked up from germline, CDR1 is MDHEN and CDR2 is SYDVKM. The trim removed 6 bases at V and 1 base at J, leaving 12 bases unmatched.

This sequence joins TRBV2 and TRBJ2-1; TRBD1 or TRBD2 may be the D gene (7 bases each). The CDR3 covers 13 residues. Germline-derived CDR1 and CDR2 are SNHLY and FYNNEI. V was clipped by 5 bases and J by 7 bases, with 12 bases between them. The CDR3 bases are TGTGCCAGCAGTAGCGGGACAGTGAATGAGCAGTTCTTC. Translating gives CASSSGTVNEQFF.

The chain recombines TRBV5-4 with TRBJ2-6, with D possibly being TRBD1 (5 bases). V was trimmed by 5 bases and J by 9 bases, leaving 12 bases between them. This CDR3 comprises 13 residues. Per germline, CDR1 SGHNT and CDR2 YYREEE (reference sequence). The CDR3 region has the DNA TGTGCCAGCAGTAACTCAGGGATCAACGTCCTGACTTTC. Translating gives CASSNSGINVLTF.

This clone came up a few times. The gene calls are TRBV30 and TRBJ1-1; TRBD1 is a possible D gene (5 bases). The V end lost 3 bases, the J end lost 10 bases, and 12 bases lay between the germline ends. Germline CDR1 is GTSNPN and CDR2 is SVGIG (reference sequence). This CDR3 is 11 amino acids long. Here the CDR3 DNA reads TGTGCCTGGAGCCCAGGTGGGGGAGCTTTCTTT. It encodes CAWSPGGGAFF.

This clone appeared many times. Other DNA variants within this sample encode the same CDR3. The rearrangement joins TRBV27 to TRBJ1-5; 8 bases are a match to TRBD1. The CDR3 runs 17 residues. The junction had 12 bases not matched to a gene; V was cut back by 5 bases and J by 3 bases. Germline CDR1 MNHEY, CDR2 SMNVEV (reference sequence). This CDR3 is CASSPLPGQGYNQPQHF. CDR3 in DNA: TGTGCCAGCAGTCCCCTACCCGGACAGGGCTACAATCAGCCCCAGCATTTT.

This clone was observed a few times. The chain employs TRBV28 and TRBJ2-5; D assignment may be TRBD1 or TRBD2 (5 bases each). The V gene's germline CDR1 is MDHEN and CDR2 SYDVKM. Trimming cost V 6 bases and J 5 bases, with 13 bases left between them. CDR3 length: 13 residues. The CDR3 reads CASSNGAWETQYF. The CDR3 DNA follows: TGTGCCAGCAGCAACGGGGCTTGGGAGACCCAGTACTTC.

This clone was found once. J is TRBJ2-2 and V is TRBV5-4; 10 nucleotides line up with TRBD2. CDR3 size: 17 residues. Losses at the gene ends were 5 bases for V and 0 bases for J; bases not matched to a gene: 7. The V gene's germline CDR1 is SGHNT and CDR2 YYREEE (reference sequence). CDR3 DNA: TGTGCCAGCAGTTATGACACTAGCGGGGCGAACACCGGGGAGCTGTTTTTT. Translating gives CASSYDTSGANTGELFF.

About this clone: A read error may explain this, as a much larger clone is one base away. The V call is TRBV11-3, the J call TRBJ2-2; 15 positions agree with TRBD2. Germline CDR1 is SGHNT and CDR2 is YENEEA. The CDR3 length is 18 residues. The junction had 4 bases not matched to a gene; V was cut back by 5 bases and J by 0 bases. CDR3 in DNA: TGTGCCAGCAGCCCCGGGACTAGCGGGGGGTCGAACACCGGGGAGCTGTTTTTT. Its translation: CASSPGTSGGSNTGELFF. Full variable domain (outside the CDR3, taken from reference TRBV11-3 and TRBJ2-2): EAGVVQSPRYKIIEKKQPVAFWCNPISGHNTLYWYLQNLGQGPELLIRYENEEAVDDSQLPKDRFSAERLKGVDSTLKIQPAELGDSAVYLCASSPGTSGGSNTGELFFGEGSRLTVL.

There are a few counts of this clone. It is likely a read error: a sequence one base away is far more abundant. The chain couples TRBV14 to TRBJ1-1; no clear D gene. Per germline, CDR1 SGHDN and CDR2 FVKESK. The CDR3 contains 13 residues. Trimming stripped 4 bases from V and 3 bases from J, with 9 bases between. The CDR3 coding sequence is TGTGCCAGCAGCCCCCTGGACTACACTGAAGCTTTCTTT. Encoded protein: CASSPLDYTEAFF.

This clone has just a few counts. One end of the junction is discordant with germline, which a read error may explain. The chain combines TRBV18 with TRBJ1-2; D uncertain. The CDR3 totals 15 residues. Germline values: CDR1 KGHSH, CDR2 LQKENI. CDR3 sequence reads: CASSPRREANYGYTF. Written as DNA, the CDR3 is TGTGCCAGCTCTCCACGTAGGGAAGCTAACTATGGCTACACCTTC.

This chain's CDR3 is CASTGTGPYNEQFF. DNA of the CDR3: TGCGCCAGCACCGGGACAGGACCCTACAATGAGCAGTTCTTC. The chain couples TRBV5-1 to TRBJ2-1; 8 bases fit TRBD1. The CDR3 runs 14 residues. V dropped 6 bases and J dropped 2; count of bases not matched to a gene: 4. Germline-derived CDR1 and CDR2 are SGHRS and YFSETQ.

This clone was recorded a few times. The rearrangement uses TRBV5-4 and TRBJ2-2; 11 bases agree with TRBD2. V was pared by 4 bases and J by 1 base, with 3 bases of the junction left unmatched. The CDR3 consists of 16 residues. The V gene's germline CDR1 is SGHNT and CDR2 YYREEE (reference sequence). The CDR3 DNA follows: TGTGCCAGCAGCGCGCTAGCGGGAGGGAACACCGGGGAGCTGTTTTTT. Protein product: CASSALAGGNTGELFF.

This clone occurred a few times. The chain recombines TRBV6-5 with TRBJ2-7; the D call may be TRBD1 or TRBD2 (5 bases each). Between the trimmed V and J ends, which lost 9 bases and 0 bases, there was a span of 15 bases. The CDR3 sequence is 14 residues long. The germline CDR1 and CDR2 sequences are MNHEY and SVGAGI. DNA of the CDR3: TGTGCCAGTAAGGTTGTGGGGGACTCCTACGAGCAGTACTTC. This encodes CASKVVGDSYEQYF.

This clone appeared many times. The genes are TRBV30 and TRBJ2-1; TRBD2 matches 7 bases. Germline V gene data show CDR1 as GTSNPN and CDR2 as SVGIG (reference sequence). CDR3 length: 13 residues. The junction had 4 bases not matched to a gene; V was cut back by 5 bases and J by 3 bases. The CDR3 region has the DNA TGTGCCTGGCGACTAGCAGTCTACAATGAGCAGTTCTTC. Translated, it gives CAWRLAVYNEQFF.

In this sample, this clone turned up many times. Germline is not matched at one junction end, which may reflect a read error. The chain is built from TRBV7-2 and TRBJ1-2; D is possibly TRBD1 (5 bases). CDR3 size: 14 residues. The V gene's germline CDR1 is SGHTA and CDR2 FQGNSA. The chain's CDR3 is CASSLDRTNSGYTF. DNA of the CDR3: TGTGCCAGCAGCTTAGATCGGACAAACTCTGGCTACACCTTC.

This clone occurred a few times. The chain couples TRBV7-2 to TRBJ2-7; 8 bases are shared with TRBD1. Trimming at V came to 5 bases and at J to 5 bases, leaving 8 bases not matched to a gene. This CDR3 spans 14 amino acids. Germline CDR1 SGHTA, CDR2 FQGNSA. The CDR3 loop reads CASSDRQGRNEQYF. The CDR3 bases are TGTGCCAGCAGCGACAGACAGGGGCGCAACGAGCAGTACTTC.

The V call is TRBV5-1, the J call TRBJ2-1, with TRBD2 as a possible D gene (5 bases). Per the germline V gene, CDR1 is SGHRS and CDR2 is YFSETQ. Trimming pared 1 base from V and 3 bases from J, leaving 14 bases between. The CDR3 sequence is 16 residues long. CDR3 nucleotide sequence: TGCGCCAGCAGCTTGAATGGGGTAGCGCTCTACAATGAGCAGTTCTTC. Its protein product is CASSLNGVALYNEQFF.

This clone appeared many times. This sequence joins TRBV7-9 and TRBJ2-1; possibly TRBD1 for D (6 bases). From germline, CDR1 is SEHNR and CDR2 FQNEAQ (reference sequence). V lost 5 bases, J lost 3 bases, and 8 bases lay in between. There are 13 residues in the CDR3. CDR3 protein: CASSVGHYNEQFF. The CDR3 nucleotides read TGTGCCAGCAGCGTGGGACACTACAATGAGCAGTTCTTC. Looking up the rest from reference TRBV7-9 and TRBJ2-1 gives the full variable domain: DTGVSQNPRHKITKRGQNVTFRCDPISEHNRLYWYRQTLGQGPEFLTYFQNEAQLEKSRLLSDRFSAERPKGSFSTLEIQRTEQGDSAMYLCASSVGHYNEQFFGPGTRLTVL.

This clone was found many times. The sample contains more than one DNA sequence encoding this CDR3. The chain couples TRBV4-1 to TRBJ1-1; D unresolved. The V end was cut by 0 bases, the J end by 5 bases, with 7 bases between. CDR1 MGHRA and CDR2 YSYEKL come from the germline V gene. The CDR3 length is 13 residues. CDR3 DNA: TGCGCCAGCAGCCAAGATCCGGGGACTGAAGCTTTCTTT. It translates to CASSQDPGTEAFF.

This clone was counted between two and nine times. In nucleotides, the CDR3 is TGTGCCATCACTCCGACTAGCGGGAGTTCCGATGAGCAGTTCTTC. It yields the protein CAITPTSGSSDEQFF. This sequence joins TRBV10-3 and TRBJ2-1, with 12 bases matching TRBD2. This CDR3 comprises 15 residues. V lost 7 bases and J lost 8; bases outside the gene matches: 9. CDR1 and CDR2 (germline): ENHRY, SYGVKD.

This clone has more than one count but fewer than ten. This rearrangement joins TRBV10-1 to TRBJ2-1; TRBD1 matches at 7 bases. Germline V lookup: CDR1 WNHNN, CDR2 SYGVQD (reference sequence). CDR3 length: 14 amino acids. J lost 2 bases, V lost 4 bases, and 2 bases had no gene match. The CDR3 DNA is TGCGCCAGCAGTGTTCAGGGGGCCTACAATGAGCAGTTCTTC. Residues: CASSVQGAYNEQFF.